The 22 T cell receptor beta chains given below trace back to one sample, sequenced in a study of blood T cell repertoires in COVID-19. Clones were read by immunoSEQ multiplex PCR, and TCRdb kept only the in-frame ones, dropping some. The sample holds 150,000 to 200,000 clones, 65% to 90% seen once. The specimen was peripheral blood. The receptor source for this set is a man between 60 and 75 years old with acute or convalescent COVID-19.

This sequence joins TRBV2 and TRBJ1-4, with TRBD1 as a possible D gene (5 bases). Germline V gene lookup returns CDR1 SNHLY and CDR2 FYNNEI. The CDR3 covers 12 residues. Trimming left V 9 bases short and J 4 bases short, with 9 bases between. The CDR3 here is CASTGDNEKLFF. CDR3 nucleotides: TGTGCCAGTACAGGAGATAATGAAAAACTGTTTTTT. The full variable domain, its missing parts supplied by reference TRBV2 and TRBJ1-4, is EPEVTQTPSHQVTQMGQEVILRCVPISNHLYFYWYRQILGQKVEFLVSFYNNEISEKSEIFDDQFSVERPDGSNFTLKIRSTKLEDSAMYFCASTGDNEKLFFGSGTQLSVL.

The gene calls are TRBV6-5 and TRBJ2-1; weak D call: TRBD1 (6 bases). V was cut by 2 bases and J by 4 bases, with 12 bases left in between. The CDR3 sequence is 15 residues long. Germline V gives CDR1 MNHEY, CDR2 SVGAGI. CDR3 sequence: CASSYQRTDYNEQFF. The CDR3 nucleotides are TGTGCCAGCAGTTACCAAAGGACAGATTACAATGAGCAGTTCTTC.

J is TRBJ2-7 and V is TRBV11-2, with 10 bases identical to TRBD2. Per germline, CDR1 SGHAT and CDR2 FQNNGV. V shed 4 bases, J shed 4 bases, and the junction held 7 bases outside the gene matches. CDR3 size: 15 residues. CDR3 in amino acids: CASSYSGGPSYEQYF. CDR3 sequence (DNA): TGTGCCAGCAGCTATAGCGGGGGGCCCTCATACGAGCAGTACTTC.

V gene TRBV3-1 (or the pseudogene TRBV3-2) combines with J gene TRBJ2-3; D gene unclear. CDR1 is LGHDT and CDR2 is YNNKEL in the germline V gene (reference sequence). V lost 4 bases and J lost 1, with 9 bases in between. The CDR3 extends over 14 amino acids. The CDR3 is CASSRVRGTDTQYF. The CDR3 nucleotides read TGTGCCAGCAGCCGCGTGCGCGGCACAGATACGCAGTATTTT.

The rearrangement joins TRBV18 to TRBJ1-2; TRBD1 is a possible D gene (5 bases). CDR3 length: 13 amino acids. Germline CDR1 and CDR2: KGHSH and LQKENI. Trimming took 6 bases from V and 8 from J, leaving 16 bases between them. This CDR3 is CASSHDRQRGYTF. The CDR3 bases are TGTGCCAGCTCGCATGACAGACAACGAGGCTACACCTTC.

The chain couples TRBV5-4 to TRBJ1-2; 9 nucleotides line up with TRBD1. CDR1 and CDR2 from the germline V gene are SGHNT and YYREEE (reference sequence). This CDR3 region has 14 residues. Losses at the gene ends were 0 bases for V and 7 bases for J; bases not matched to a gene: 4. DNA of the CDR3: TGTGCCAGCAGCTTGGACAGGGGGCTCCCTGGCTACACCTTC. Translating gives CASSLDRGLPGYTF.

V and J are TRBV3-1 (or the pseudogene TRBV3-2) and TRBJ2-1, with 14 bases aligning to TRBD2. Per germline, CDR1 LGHDT and CDR2 YNNKEL (reference sequence). J was trimmed by 10 bases and V by 4 bases; bases with no gene match: 3. The CDR3 length is 14 residues. This chain's CDR3 is CASSPTSGRAEQFF. CDR3 DNA sequence: TGTGCCAGCAGCCCGACTAGCGGGAGGGCCGAGCAGTTCTTC.

J is TRBJ1-5 and V is TRBV18; D perhaps matches TRBD1 (5 bases). Trimming pared 5 bases from V and 0 bases from J, leaving 17 bases between. Per germline, CDR1 KGHSH and CDR2 LQKENI. The CDR3 sequence is 17 residues long. CDR3 region: CASSAGQVQSSNQPQHF. CDR3 sequence (DNA): TGTGCCAGCTCAGCGGGGCAGGTCCAGTCTAGCAATCAGCCCCAGCATTTT.

This sequence joins TRBV2 and TRBJ1-6; TRBD1 matches 9 bases. The V gene's germline CDR1 is SNHLY and CDR2 FYNNEI. CDR3 length equals 15 residues. The V segment lost 6 bases and the J segment 9 bases; nucleotides outside the gene matches: 9. The chain's CDR3 is CASRNAGTGISPLHF. As DNA, the CDR3 is TGTGCCAGCAGAAACGCCGGGACAGGGATTTCACCCCTCCACTTT.

This clone was seen a handful of times. V is TRBV18 and J is TRBJ2-7; D might be TRBD1 (5 bases). Germline V lookup: CDR1 KGHSH, CDR2 LQKENI. The V end was cut by 2 bases, the J end by 5 bases, with 13 bases between. The CDR3 is 14 amino acids. The CDR3 spells CASSPLQGDDEQYF. CDR3 in DNA: TGTGCCAGCTCACCATTGCAGGGTGACGACGAGCAGTACTTC.

J is TRBJ1-1 and V is TRBV11-2; TRBD1 agrees at 7 bases. The CDR3 length is 14 residues. Germline CDR1 and CDR2: SGHAT and FQNNGV. The trim removed 5 bases at V and 1 base at J, leaving 4 bases unmatched. The CDR3 nucleotides are TGTGCCAGCAGCAAACGACAGGGGAACACTGAAGCTTTCTTT. It is translated as CASSKRQGNTEAFF. The entire variable domain, with the rest obtained from reference TRBV11-2 and TRBJ1-1, is as follows: EAGVAQSPRYKIIEKRQSVAFWCNPISGHATLYWYQQILGQGPKLLIQFQNNGVVDDSQLPKDRFSAERLKGVDSTLKIQPAKLEDSAVYLCASSKRQGNTEAFFGQGTRLTVV.

This clone was seen just once. This chain joins TRBV30 and TRBJ1-2, with 9 bases matching TRBD1. Losses at the gene ends were 3 bases for V and 8 bases for J; bases not matched to a gene: 10. CDR1 and CDR2 from the germline V gene are GTSNPN and SVGIG (reference sequence). The CDR3 consists of 14 residues. CDR3 residues: CAWSRNRGLGGYTF. CDR3 in DNA: TGTGCCTGGAGCCGCAACAGGGGGCTGGGGGGCTACACCTTC.

The chain is built from TRBV28 and TRBJ2-2; tentative D call: TRBD2 (5 bases). Germline loops: CDR1 MDHEN, CDR2 SYDVKM. The CDR3 runs to 15 residues. V was trimmed by 6 bases and J by 4 bases, leaving 15 bases between them. The CDR3 is CASRPGTEGTGELFF. CDR3 coding DNA: TGTGCCAGCAGGCCGGGTACAGAGGGCACCGGGGAGCTGTTTTTT.

This sequence joins TRBV9 and TRBJ2-2; possible D gene TRBD1, 5 bases. V lost 0 bases to trimming and J lost 5 bases, with 14 bases between them. Germline V gene lookup returns CDR1 SGDLS and CDR2 YYNGEE. The CDR3 covers 16 residues. CDR3 in DNA: TGTGCCAGCAGCGTAGAAGGGGTGAAGGGGACCGGGGAGCTGTTTTTT. This translates into CASSVEGVKGTGELFF. The full variable domain, completed using reference TRBV9 and TRBJ2-2, is DSGVTQTPKHLITATGQRVTLRCSPRSGDLSVYWYQQSLDQGLQFLIQYYNGEERAKGNILERFSAQQFPDLHSELNLSSLELGDSALYFCASSVEGVKGTGELFFGEGSRLTVL.

The chain uses TRBV7-3 and TRBJ1-5; D call uncertain. The CDR3 has 13 amino acids. Per the germline V gene, CDR1 is SGHTA and CDR2 is FQGTGA. V was cut by 0 bases and J by 6 bases, with 6 bases left in between. CDR3 nucleotides: TGTGCCAGCAGCTTAACGTGGGCTCAGCCCCAGCATTTT. Translation gives CASSLTWAQPQHF.

The V and J genes are TRBV9 and TRBJ1-3; D is perhaps TRBD1 (5 bases). The CDR3 length is 15 residues. The V gene's germline CDR1 is SGDLS and CDR2 YYNGEE. V was shortened by 3 bases and J by 0 bases, with 10 bases between the two germline ends. The CDR3 region is CASSAGHHSGNTIYF. The DNA of the CDR3 is TGTGCCAGCAGCGCTGGACACCACTCTGGAAACACCATATATTTT.

The chain is built from TRBV15 and TRBJ1-3, with D possibly TRBD1 on 5 matching bases. Germline-derived CDR1 and CDR2 are LNHNV and YYDKDF (reference sequence). The CDR3 covers 15 residues. V dropped 1 base and J dropped 3 bases, with 10 bases sitting between them. The CDR3 protein is CATSRGGTDGNTIYF. The CDR3, as DNA: TGTGCCACCAGCAGAGGTGGGACTGATGGAAACACCATATATTTT.

The rearrangement joins TRBV3-1 (or the pseudogene TRBV3-2) to TRBJ2-1, with 7 bases aligning to TRBD2. The CDR3 length is 15 residues. Germline assignment: CDR1 LGHDT and CDR2 YNNKEL (reference sequence). Trimming took 1 base from V and 6 from J; bases not matched to a gene: 6. The CDR3 loop reads CASSQGAGPRNEQFF. Written as DNA, the CDR3 is TGTGCCAGCAGCCAAGGAGCGGGACCTCGCAATGAGCAGTTCTTC.

This clone was seen a single time. The V and J genes are TRBV21-1 and TRBJ2-7; TRBD1 was called by the table and not checked on the DNA. TRBV21-1 is deemed a pseudogene. This CDR3 has 16 amino acids. The CDR3: CASSNCPGTGGREQYF. CDR3 nucleotides: TGTGCCAGCAGCAACTGCCCCGGGACAGGGGGCCGCGAGCAGTACTTC.

This sequence joins TRBV2 and TRBJ2-7; no clear D. V lost 5 bases, J lost 4 bases, and 6 bases lay in between. The CDR3 spans 11 residues. Per germline, CDR1 SNHLY and CDR2 FYNNEI. The CDR3 region has the DNA TGTGCCAGCAGTCCGAGATACGAGCAGTACTTC. Its protein product is CASSPRYEQYF.

The chain carries TRBV5-3 and TRBJ1-2, with TRBD1 as a possible D gene (6 bases). TRBV5-3 is classed as an ORF, of uncertain function. The CDR3 totals 21 residues. Trimming shortened V by 3 bases and J by 0 bases, and 30 bases separated the two germline ends. The CDR3 DNA is TGTGCCAGAAGCTCCTACGGGGACATAGGTGCCAGGGCTAAAGCTAACTATGGCTACACCTTC. Translating it yields CARSSYGDIGARAKANYGYTF.

A word on this clone: Other DNA sequences within the sample encode an identical CDR3. The V gene is TRBV7-2, the J gene TRBJ2-1; 11 positions agree with TRBD2. The length of the CDR3 is 14 residues. The trim removed 3 bases at V and 5 bases at J, leaving 0 bases unmatched. In germline, CDR1 is SGHTA, CDR2 FQGNSA. The CDR3 reads CASSLGLADNEQFF. The CDR3 DNA reads TGTGCCAGCAGCTTGGGACTAGCGGACAATGAGCAGTTCTTC.